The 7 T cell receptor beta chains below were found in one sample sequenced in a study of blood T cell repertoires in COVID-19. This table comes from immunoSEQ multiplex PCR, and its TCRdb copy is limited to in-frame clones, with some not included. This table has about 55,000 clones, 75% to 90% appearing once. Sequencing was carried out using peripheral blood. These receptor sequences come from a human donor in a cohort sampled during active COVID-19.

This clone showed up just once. The CDR3 sequence is CASSLQGALYGYTF. For the CDR3, the DNA is TGTGCCAGCAGCCTACAGGGGGCCCTCTATGGCTACACCTTC. The chain uses TRBV7-8 and TRBJ1-2; 9 nucleotides match TRBD1. This CDR3 contains 14 residues. J gave up 4 bases and V 5 bases, and 5 bases lay outside the gene matches. CDR1 SGHVS and CDR2 FQNEAQ come from the germline V gene.

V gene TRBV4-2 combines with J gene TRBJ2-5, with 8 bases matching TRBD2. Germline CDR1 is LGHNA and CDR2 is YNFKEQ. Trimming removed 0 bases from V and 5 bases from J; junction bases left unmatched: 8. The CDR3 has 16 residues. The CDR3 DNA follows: TGTGCCAGCAGCCAAGATCACCTAGCGGGTTTTGAGACCCAGTACTTC. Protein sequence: CASSQDHLAGFETQYF.

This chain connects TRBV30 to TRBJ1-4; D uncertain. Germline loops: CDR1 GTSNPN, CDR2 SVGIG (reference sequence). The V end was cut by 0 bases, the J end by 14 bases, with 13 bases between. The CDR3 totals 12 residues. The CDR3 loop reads CAWSVVDSRLFF. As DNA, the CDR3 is TGTGCCTGGAGTGTAGTAGACTCGCGGCTGTTTTTT. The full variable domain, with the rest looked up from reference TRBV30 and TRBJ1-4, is SQTIHQWPATLVQPVGSPLSLECTVEGTSNPNLYWYRQAAGRGLQLLFYSVGIGQISSEVPQNLSASRPQDRQFILSSKKLLLSDSGFYLCAWSVVDSRLFFGSGTQLSVL.

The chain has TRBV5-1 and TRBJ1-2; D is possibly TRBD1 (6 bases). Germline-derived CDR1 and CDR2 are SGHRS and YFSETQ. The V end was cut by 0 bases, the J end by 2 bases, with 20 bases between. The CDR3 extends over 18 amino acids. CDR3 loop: CASSLGIQGQGRNYGYTF. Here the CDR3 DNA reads TGCGCCAGCAGCTTGGGCATTCAGGGGCAGGGGCGAAACTATGGCTACACCTTC.

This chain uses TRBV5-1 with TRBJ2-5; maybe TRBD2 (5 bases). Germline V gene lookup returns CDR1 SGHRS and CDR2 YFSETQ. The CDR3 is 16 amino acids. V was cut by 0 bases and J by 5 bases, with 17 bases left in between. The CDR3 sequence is CASSLATVGSGETQYF. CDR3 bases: TGCGCCAGCAGCTTGGCTACGGTGGGGAGTGGGGAGACCCAGTACTTC.

Written as DNA, the CDR3 is TGCGCCAGCAGCTCGGGACAGGGTACTAGGGATACGCAGTATTTT. It encodes CASSSGQGTRDTQYF. This chain joins TRBV5-1 and TRBJ2-3; 9 bases are a match to TRBD1. Germline CDR1 SGHRS, CDR2 YFSETQ. Trimming cost V 3 bases and J 6 bases; bases outside gene matches: 8. This CDR3 has 15 residues.

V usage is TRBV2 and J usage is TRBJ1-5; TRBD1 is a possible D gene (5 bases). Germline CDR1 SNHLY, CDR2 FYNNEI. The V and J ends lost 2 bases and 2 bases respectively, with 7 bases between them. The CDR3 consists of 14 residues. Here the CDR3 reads CASSELTGNQPQHF. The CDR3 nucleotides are TGTGCCAGCAGTGAACTGACAGGCAATCAGCCCCAGCATTTT.